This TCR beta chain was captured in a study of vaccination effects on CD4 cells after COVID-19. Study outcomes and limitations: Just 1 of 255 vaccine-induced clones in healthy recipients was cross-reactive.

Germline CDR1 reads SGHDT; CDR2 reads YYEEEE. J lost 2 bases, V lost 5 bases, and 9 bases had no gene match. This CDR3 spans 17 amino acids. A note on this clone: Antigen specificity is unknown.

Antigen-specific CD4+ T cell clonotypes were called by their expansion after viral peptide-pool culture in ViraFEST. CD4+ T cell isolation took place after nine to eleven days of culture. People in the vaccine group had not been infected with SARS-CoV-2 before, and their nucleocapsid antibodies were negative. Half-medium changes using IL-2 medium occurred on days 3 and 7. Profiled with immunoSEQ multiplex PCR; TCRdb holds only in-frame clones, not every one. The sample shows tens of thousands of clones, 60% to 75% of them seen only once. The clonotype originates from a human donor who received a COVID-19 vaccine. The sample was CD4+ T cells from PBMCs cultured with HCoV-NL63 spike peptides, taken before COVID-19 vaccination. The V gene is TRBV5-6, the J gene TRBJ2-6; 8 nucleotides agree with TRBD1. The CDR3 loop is CASSRRQGSPGANVLTF. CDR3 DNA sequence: TGTGCCAGCAGTCGCCGACAGGGGTCTCCTGGGGCCAACGTCCTGACTTTC.